This is a list of T cell receptor beta chains from one sample in a study of Graves' ophthalmopathy and Graves' hyperthyroidism. TCRdb processed the multiplex PCR reads anew with MiXCR; each CDR3 protein has one entry. The sample consists of about 220,000 distinct CDR3 sequences, 20% to 25% of them appearing once. Sequenced input: peripheral blood. The receptor set was obtained from a woman aged 50 to 60 with Graves' ophthalmopathy. The CDR3 runs from the conserved cysteine through the conserved F or W. A D gene is named only where the DNA matches it firmly. Clone size, where shown, is once, few, many, or a class for clones that have expanded.

abundance	d_gene	v_gene	j_gene	CDR3nt	CDR3aa
many	NA	TRBV10-1	TRBJ2-7	TGCGCCACCTCGGACTCCCAGTACGAGCAGTACTTC	CATSDSQYEQYF
many	NA	TRBV12-3/TRBV12-4	TRBJ1-2	TGTGCCAGCAGTTTTGGGGGTGATGGCTACACCTTC	CASSFGGDGYTF
many	TRBD2	TRBV20-1	TRBJ2-6	TGCAGTGCTAAGGGAAGGGGCGGGAGGGCCTCTGGGGCCAACGTCCTGACTTTC	CSAKGRGGRASGANVLTF
many	NA	TRBV20-1	TRBJ1-1	TGCAGTGCCGAGTTCGATATGAACACTGAAGCTTTCTTT	CSAEFDMNTEAFF
many	TRBD1	TRBV5-8	TRBJ1-5	TGTGCCAGCAGCCCTAGACAGGGGGCGGGCAATCAGCCCCAGCATTTT	CASSPRQGAGNQPQHF
many	NA	TRBV28	TRBJ1-1	TGTGCCAGCAGTTTGGGGTCGAACACTGAAGCTTTCTTT	CASSLGSNTEAFF
NA	TRBD1	TRBV27	TRBJ2-7	TGTGCCAGCAGCCGCGGGACAGGGAAGTACGAGCAGTACTTC	CASSRGTGKYEQYF
many	NA	TRBV10-1	TRBJ1-2	TGCGCCAGCAGCCAGACAGTTAACTATGGCTACACCTTC	CASSQTVNYGYTF
NA	NA	TRBV27	TRBJ1-5	TGTGCCAGCAGTTTAGGATACAATCAGCCCCAGCCTTTT	CASSLGYNQPQPF
many	TRBD2	TRBV6-2/TRBV6-3	TRBJ2-7	TGTGCCAGCAGCATCGGGCTAGCGGGAGTCGAGCAGTACTTC	CASSIGLAGVEQYF
many	NA	TRBV19	TRBJ2-6	TGTGCCAGTAGGTCAGGGATTGGGGCCAACGTCCTGACTTTC	CASRSGIGANVLTF
NA	NA	TRBV27	TRBJ1-3	TGTGCCAGCAGGCCCTTGGGCGGTACTGGAAACACCATATATTTT	CASRPLGGTGNTIYF
many	TRBD2	TRBV15	TRBJ2-7	TGTGCCACCAGCCCCCGGGTAGCGGGAGCCCCCTACGAGCAGTACTTC	CATSPRVAGAPYEQYF
many	NA	TRBV24-1	TRBJ2-7	TGTGCCACCAGCTTCTCCACGGCGCCGATCTACGAGCAGTACTTC	CATSFSTAPIYEQYF
many	NA	TRBV28	TRBJ2-2	TGTGCCAGCCATGACTACAACACCGGGGAGCTGTTTTTT	CASHDYNTGELFF
many	NA	TRBV11-2	TRBJ2-2	TGTGCCAGCGAAACCTTCAGCACCGGGGAGCTGTTTTTT	CASETFSTGELFF
many	NA	TRBV7-2	TRBJ2-7	TGTGCCAGCGTTTCTGACAATTACGAGCAGTACTTC	CASVSDNYEQYF
NA	TRBD1	TRBV20-1	TRBJ2-5	TGCAGTGCCCAAGAGGGGGCCAAGTTCGAGACCCAGTACTTC	CSAQEGAKFETQYF
many	NA	TRBV5-1	TRBJ2-5	TGCGCCAGCAGCACTGGGACGGCCCAAGAGACCCAGTACTTC	CASSTGTAQETQYF
many	TRBD1	TRBV11-1	TRBJ2-7	TGTGCCAGCTCCCCGAGCCGACAGGGGCAGTACTTC	CASSPSRQGQYF
few	TRBD1	TRBV5-1	TRBJ2-7	TGCGCCAGCAGCTTGGACGAGGGGGCGAGGGAGCAGTACTTC	CASSLDEGAREQYF
many	NA	TRBV10-3	TRBJ2-5	TGTGCCATCAGGGGGGAGCTACAGGAGTCGGAGACCCAGTACTTC	CAIRGELQESETQYF
NA	NA	TRBV6-5	TRBJ2-5	TGTGCCAGCAGTTACTCAGGCCCGGGGATAGGAGAGACCCAGTACTTC	CASSYSGPGIGETQYF
NA	NA	TRBV12-3/TRBV12-4	TRBJ1-5	TGTGCCAGCAGTTTATCAGGGGTACGCAATCAGCCCCAGCATTTT	CASSLSGVRNQPQHF
many	TRBD1	TRBV12-3/TRBV12-4	TRBJ1-5	TGTGCCAGCAGTTTAAAGGGACAGGGAAATCAGCCCCAGCATTTT	CASSLKGQGNQPQHF
NA	NA	TRBV12-3/TRBV12-4	TRBJ2-5	TGTGCCAGCTCCATCCAACGGGTGGGATACGAGACCCAGTACTTC	CASSIQRVGYETQYF
many	NA	TRBV20-1	TRBJ2-7	TGCAGTGCTAAGGGAGAGTCAACCTACGAGCAGTACTTC	CSAKGESTYEQYF
NA	NA	TRBV12-3/TRBV12-4	TRBJ2-1	TGTGCCAGCAGTTTAGCGCGGGAAAGCTCCTACAATGAGCAGTTCTTC	CASSLARESSYNEQFF